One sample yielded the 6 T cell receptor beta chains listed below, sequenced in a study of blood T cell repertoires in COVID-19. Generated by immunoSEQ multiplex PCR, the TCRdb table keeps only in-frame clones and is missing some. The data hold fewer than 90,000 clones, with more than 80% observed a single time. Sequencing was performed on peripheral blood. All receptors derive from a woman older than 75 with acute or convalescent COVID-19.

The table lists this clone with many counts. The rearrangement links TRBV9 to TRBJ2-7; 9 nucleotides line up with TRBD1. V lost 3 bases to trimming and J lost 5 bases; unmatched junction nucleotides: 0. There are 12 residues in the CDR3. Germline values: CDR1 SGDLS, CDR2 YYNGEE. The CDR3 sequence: CASSGDRDEQYF. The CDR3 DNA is TGTGCCAGCAGCGGGGACAGGGACGAGCAGTACTTC.

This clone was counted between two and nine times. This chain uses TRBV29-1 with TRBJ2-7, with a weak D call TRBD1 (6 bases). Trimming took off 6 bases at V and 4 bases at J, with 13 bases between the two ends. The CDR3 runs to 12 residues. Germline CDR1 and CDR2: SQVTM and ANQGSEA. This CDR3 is CSVPGTKYEQYF. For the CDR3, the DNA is TGCAGCGTGCCGGGGACAAAGTACGAGCAGTACTTC.

CDR3 DNA sequence: TGTGCCAGCAGCCAACAGCGGGGGGTCTACAATGAGCAGTTCTTC. Translation gives CASSQQRGVYNEQFF. The J gene is TRBJ2-1, the V gene TRBV7-6; TRBD2 aligns across 9 bases. CDR1 and CDR2 from the germline V gene are SGHVS and FNYEAQ. This CDR3 is built from 15 residues. V shed 5 bases, J shed 3 bases, and the junction held 5 bases outside the gene matches. The full variable domain, its missing parts supplied by reference TRBV7-6 and TRBJ2-1, is GAGVSQSPRYKVTKRGQDVALRCDPISGHVSLYWYRQALGQGPEFLTYFNYEAQQDKSGLPNDRFSAERPEGSISTLTIQRTEQRDSAMYRCASSQQRGVYNEQFFGPGTRLTVL.

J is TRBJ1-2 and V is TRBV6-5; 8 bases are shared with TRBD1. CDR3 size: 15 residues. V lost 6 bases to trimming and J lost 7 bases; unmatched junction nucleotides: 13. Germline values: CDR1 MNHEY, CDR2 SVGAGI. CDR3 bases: TGTGCCAGCAGCCGCGGACAGGGAAGGACTAGTGGCTACACCTTC. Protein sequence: CASSRGQGRTSGYTF.

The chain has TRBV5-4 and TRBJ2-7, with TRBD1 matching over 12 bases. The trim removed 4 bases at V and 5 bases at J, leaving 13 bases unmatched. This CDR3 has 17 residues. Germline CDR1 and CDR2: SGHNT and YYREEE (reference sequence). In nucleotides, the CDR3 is TGTGCCAGCAGCCGTTATATGGCCCGGGACAGGGGGCACGAGCAGTACTTC. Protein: CASSRYMARDRGHEQYF.

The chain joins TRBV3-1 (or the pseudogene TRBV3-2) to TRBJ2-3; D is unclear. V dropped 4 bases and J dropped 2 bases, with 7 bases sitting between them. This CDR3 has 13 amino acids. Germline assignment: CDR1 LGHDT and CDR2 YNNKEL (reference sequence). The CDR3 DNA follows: TGTGCCAGCAGCCGCTCCTACACAGATACGCAGTATTTT. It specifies CASSRSYTDTQYF.